The entry below describes one TCR beta chain. The data stem from a study of blood T cell repertoires in COVID-19. In the study overall: The United States, Italy and Spain supplied acute and convalescent COVID-19 samples.

V shed 5 bases, J shed 4 bases, and the junction held 10 bases outside the gene matches. CDR3 length: 17 residues. Germline assignment: CDR1 LNHDA and CDR2 SQIVND (reference sequence). Participant-reported clinical history was the basis for cohort assignment. All recovered Cohort 3 donors got two negative PCRs, got clearance, or saw symptom resolution. This table comes from immunoSEQ multiplex PCR, and its TCRdb copy is limited to in-frame clones, with some not included. The table includes a few hundred thousand clones, approximately 90% detected once. Sequenced: PBMCs or T cells enriched from blood (not recorded which). The TCR comes from a woman aged 45-59 years who had recovered from COVID-19. The rearrangement links TRBV19 to TRBJ1-5; 11 bases line up with TRBD1. CDR3 sequence: CASSRTGGIQGNQPQHF. The CDR3, as DNA: TGTGCCAGTAGTCGGACAGGGGGCATTCAGGGAAATCAGCCCCAGCATTTT.